In its sample, the clone carrying this T cell receptor (beta chain) was seen many times. Its target is unknown. This CDR3 has 19 amino acids. The V end lost 5 bases, the J end lost 3 bases, and 29 bases lay between the germline ends. Germline V gives CDR1 MDHEN, CDR2 SYDVKM. Original handling: In papillary thyroid cancer, a distant-metastasis classifier was built using CDR3 differences across clinicopathological groups. MiXCR reprocessed the PCR reads for TCRdb. These V and J calls derive from TCRdb rather than the authors' analysis. The top ten hold about 3.6% of the sample, which has 85,000 to 95,000 clones, just under 15% seen once. This entry comes from a study of metastatic and nonmetastatic thyroid tumors. The overall study: For malignant and benign thyroid patients, tumor or nodule tissue and blood were the sources whose repertoires were compared.

Every patient underwent thyroid surgery untreated. Study-level results: Benign nodules were reported to have significantly lower TCR beta diversity than malignant thyroid tumors, in blood and tumor.

The sequenced sample was blood. The chain is built from TRBV28 and TRBJ2-7; maybe TRBD2 (6 bases). This TCR was sampled from a female donor with papillary thyroid cancer or a benign thyroid nodule (not recorded which). Some clones in this sample may be carry-over from other donors' samples. The CDR3 bases are TGTGCCAGCAGTCCCGAAGGTCCAAGCGGAGGGCAGGGCGTCTACGAGCAGTACTTC. Amino acids: CASSPEGPSGGQGVYEQYF.